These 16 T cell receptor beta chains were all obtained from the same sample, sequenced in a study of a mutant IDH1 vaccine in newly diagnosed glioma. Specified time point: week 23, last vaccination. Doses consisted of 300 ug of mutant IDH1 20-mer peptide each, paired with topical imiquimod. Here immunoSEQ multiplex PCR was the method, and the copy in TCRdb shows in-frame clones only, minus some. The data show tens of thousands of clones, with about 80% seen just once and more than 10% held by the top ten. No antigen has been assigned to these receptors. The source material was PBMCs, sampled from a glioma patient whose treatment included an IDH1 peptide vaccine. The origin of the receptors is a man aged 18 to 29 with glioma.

DNA of the CDR3: TGTGCCAGTAGCCTAACAGGGGGCCAACTCCACACTGAAGCTTTCTTT. Translated, it gives CASSLTGGQLHTEAFF. This chain joins TRBV19 and TRBJ1-1; 9 bases fit TRBD1. Germline V gene data show CDR1 as LNHDA and CDR2 as SQIVND (reference sequence). Germline trimming cut 6 bases from V and 3 bases from J; bases unmatched to any gene: 11. This CDR3 has 16 residues.

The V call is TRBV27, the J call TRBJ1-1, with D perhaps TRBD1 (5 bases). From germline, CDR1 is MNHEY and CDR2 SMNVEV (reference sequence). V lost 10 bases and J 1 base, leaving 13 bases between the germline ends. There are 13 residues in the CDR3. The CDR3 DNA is TGTGCCACCATTGCGGGGACGAACACTGAAGCTTTCTTT. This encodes CATIAGTNTEAFF.

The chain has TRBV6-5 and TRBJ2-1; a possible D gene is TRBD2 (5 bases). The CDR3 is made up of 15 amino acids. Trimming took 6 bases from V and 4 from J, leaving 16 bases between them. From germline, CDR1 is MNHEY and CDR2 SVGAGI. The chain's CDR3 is CASRNPGTRYNEQFF. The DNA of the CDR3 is TGTGCCAGCAGGAATCCGGGAACCCGTTACAATGAGCAGTTCTTC.

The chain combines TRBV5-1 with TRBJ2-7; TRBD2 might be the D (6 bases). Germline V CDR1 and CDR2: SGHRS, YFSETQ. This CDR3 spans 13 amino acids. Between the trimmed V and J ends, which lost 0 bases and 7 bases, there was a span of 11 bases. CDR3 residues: CASSLAGEGEQYF. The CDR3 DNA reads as TGCGCCAGCAGCTTGGCGGGAGAGGGGGAGCAGTACTTC.

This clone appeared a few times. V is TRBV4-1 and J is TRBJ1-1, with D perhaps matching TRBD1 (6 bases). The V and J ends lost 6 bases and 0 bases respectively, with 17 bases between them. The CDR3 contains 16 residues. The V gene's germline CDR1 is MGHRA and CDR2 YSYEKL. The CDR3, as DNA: TGCGCCAGCAGTTCATCCGCGGGACATCTGAACACTGAAGCTTTCTTT. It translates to CASSSSAGHLNTEAFF.

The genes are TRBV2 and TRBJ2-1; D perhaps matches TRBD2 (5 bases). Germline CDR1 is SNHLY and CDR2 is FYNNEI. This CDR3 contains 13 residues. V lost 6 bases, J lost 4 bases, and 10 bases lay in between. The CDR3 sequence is CASSWTLYNEQFF. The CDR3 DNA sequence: TGTGCCAGCAGCTGGACTCTTTACAATGAGCAGTTCTTC.

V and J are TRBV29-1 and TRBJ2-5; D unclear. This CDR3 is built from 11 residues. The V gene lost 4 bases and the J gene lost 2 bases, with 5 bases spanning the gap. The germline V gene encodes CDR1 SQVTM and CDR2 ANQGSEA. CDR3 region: CSVAWQETQYF. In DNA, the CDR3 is TGCAGCGTTGCCTGGCAAGAGACCCAGTACTTC.

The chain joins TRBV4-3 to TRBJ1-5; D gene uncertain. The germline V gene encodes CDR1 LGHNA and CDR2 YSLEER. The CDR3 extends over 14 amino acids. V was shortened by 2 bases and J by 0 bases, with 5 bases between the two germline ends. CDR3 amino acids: CASSQQYSNQPQHF. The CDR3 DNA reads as TGCGCCAGCAGCCAACAATATAGCAATCAGCCCCAGCATTTT.

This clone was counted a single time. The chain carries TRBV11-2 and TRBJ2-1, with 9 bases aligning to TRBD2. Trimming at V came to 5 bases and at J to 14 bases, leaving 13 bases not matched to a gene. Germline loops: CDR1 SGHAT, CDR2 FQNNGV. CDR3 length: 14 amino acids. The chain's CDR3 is CASSVNTGAGGEFF. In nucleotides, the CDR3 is TGTGCCAGCAGCGTCAACACGGGGGCGGGAGGGGAGTTCTTC. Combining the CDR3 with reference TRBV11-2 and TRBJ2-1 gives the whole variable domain EAGVAQSPRYKIIEKRQSVAFWCNPISGHATLYWYQQILGQGPKLLIQFQNNGVVDDSQLPKDRFSAERLKGVDSTLKIQPAKLEDSAVYLCASSVNTGAGGEFFGPGTRLTVL.

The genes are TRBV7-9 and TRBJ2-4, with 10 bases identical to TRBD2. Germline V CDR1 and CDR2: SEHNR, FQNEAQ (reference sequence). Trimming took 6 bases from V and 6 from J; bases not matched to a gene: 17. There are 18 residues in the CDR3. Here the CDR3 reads CASSAPRLAGDGGNIQYF. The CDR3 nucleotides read TGTGCCAGCAGTGCGCCGAGGCTAGCGGGAGATGGGGGAAACATTCAGTACTTC.

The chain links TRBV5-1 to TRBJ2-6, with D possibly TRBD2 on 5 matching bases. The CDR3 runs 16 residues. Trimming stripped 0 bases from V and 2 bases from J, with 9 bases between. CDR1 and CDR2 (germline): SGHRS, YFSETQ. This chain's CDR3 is CASSLDGLTGANVLTF. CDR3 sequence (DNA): TGCGCCAGCAGCTTGGACGGACTTACTGGGGCCAACGTCCTGACTTTC.

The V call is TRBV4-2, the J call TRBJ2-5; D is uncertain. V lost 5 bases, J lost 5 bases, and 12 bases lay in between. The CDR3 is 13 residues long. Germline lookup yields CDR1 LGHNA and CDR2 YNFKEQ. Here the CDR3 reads CASSSGSRETQYF. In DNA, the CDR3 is TGTGCCAGCAGCTCGGGCTCCCGTGAGACCCAGTACTTC.

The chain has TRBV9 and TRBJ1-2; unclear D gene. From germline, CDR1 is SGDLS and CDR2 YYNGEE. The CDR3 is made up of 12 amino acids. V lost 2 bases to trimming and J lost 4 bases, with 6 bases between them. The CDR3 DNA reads TGTGCCAGCAGCGTTTCGGGCTATGGCTACACCTTC. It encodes CASSVSGYGYTF.

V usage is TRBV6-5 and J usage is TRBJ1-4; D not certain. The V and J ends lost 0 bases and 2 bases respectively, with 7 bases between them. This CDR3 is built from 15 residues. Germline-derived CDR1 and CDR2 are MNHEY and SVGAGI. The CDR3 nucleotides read TGTGCCAGCAGTTACTCCGGTGGGACTAATGAAAAACTGTTTTTT. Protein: CASSYSGGTNEKLFF.

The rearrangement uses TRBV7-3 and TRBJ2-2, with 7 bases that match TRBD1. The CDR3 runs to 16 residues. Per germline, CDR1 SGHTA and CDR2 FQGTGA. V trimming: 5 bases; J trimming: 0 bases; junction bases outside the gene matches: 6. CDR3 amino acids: CASSPPGGSNTGELFF. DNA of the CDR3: TGTGCCAGCAGCCCCCCAGGGGGTTCGAACACCGGGGAGCTGTTTTTT.

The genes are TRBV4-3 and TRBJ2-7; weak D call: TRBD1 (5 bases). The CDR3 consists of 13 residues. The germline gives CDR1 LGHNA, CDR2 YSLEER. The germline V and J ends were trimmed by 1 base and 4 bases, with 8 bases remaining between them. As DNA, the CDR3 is TGCGCCAGCAGCCAAGTGCAGGGATACGAGCAGTACTTC. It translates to CASSQVQGYEQYF.